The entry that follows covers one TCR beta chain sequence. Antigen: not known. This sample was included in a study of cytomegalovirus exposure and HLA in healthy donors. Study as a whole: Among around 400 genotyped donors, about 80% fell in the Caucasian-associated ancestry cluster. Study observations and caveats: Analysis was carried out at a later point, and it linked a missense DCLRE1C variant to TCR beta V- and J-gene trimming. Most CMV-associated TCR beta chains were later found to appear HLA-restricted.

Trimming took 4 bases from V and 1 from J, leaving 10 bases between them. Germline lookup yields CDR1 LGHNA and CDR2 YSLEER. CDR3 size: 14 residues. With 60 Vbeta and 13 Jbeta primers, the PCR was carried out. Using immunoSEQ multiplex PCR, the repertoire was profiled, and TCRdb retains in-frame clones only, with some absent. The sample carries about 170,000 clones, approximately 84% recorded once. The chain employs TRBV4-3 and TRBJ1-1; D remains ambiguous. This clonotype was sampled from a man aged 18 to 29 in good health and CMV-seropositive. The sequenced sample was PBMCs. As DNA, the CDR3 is TGCGCCAGCAGCCCCCGCGCGAGGAACACTGAAGCTTTCTTT. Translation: CASSPRARNTEAFF.